The entry below gives a single T cell receptor beta chain sequence along with its context. This clonotype was counted at least ten times. No antigen is known for it. The input lacks base qualities; no much larger clone sits a single base away. For unsorted PBMC libraries, 2 million PBMCs were used after storage in RNAlater at -80 degrees C until RNA extraction. Multiple sclerosis patients were enrolled in a US clinical protocol evaluating disease progression by magnetic resonance imaging. Peripheral blood was subjected to Ficoll-Hypaque density gradient centrifugation to isolate PBMCs, which were then cryopreserved in liquid nitrogen. cDNA was synthesized by template-switch 5'RACE using a primer with a 10-nucleotide random unique molecular identifier that tagged each TCR transcript. Every sequencing run yielded over 200 million TCR-beta sequences covering 15-18 subjects. Total RNA was extracted with the RNeasy kit. Using the KAPA Real-time Library Amplification kit, TCR-beta VDJ regions were amplified with primers for the TCR constant region and the 5'RACE anchor. A first PCR added sample indexes and Illumina adaptors, and a second PCR then raised library yield. After purification with Ampure beads, the TCR product of roughly 650 bp was size-selected on a 2% E-gel SizeSelection system. Library quality was checked on a Bioanalyzer, concentration was measured with Qubit, and libraries were quantified with the Kapa Library Quantification kit before pooling. Libraries were sequenced paired-end 2 x 150 bp on an Illumina HiSeq 2500. To increase sequence diversity, roughly 24-32% phiX was spiked into each library pool. The source study handled its data this way. Quality-filtered reads were processed with the UMI-based MiGEC pipeline, and over 90% of raw TCR sequences were removed by the MiGEC pipeline during error correction. IMGT germline references were used for alignment of VDJ genes, and clonotypes were defined by a unique CDR3 amino acid sequence together with V-J genes. Clonal expansion, Shannon diversity and CDR3 relatedness were evaluated with VDJtools (CalcPairwiseDistances, ClusterSamples), while phylogenetic trees were built in CLCbio workbench. Expanded clones were defined as having at least 8 unique UMIs, based on coefficient-of-variation modelling across technical triplicates. TCRdb handled the public reads itself, with Q25 trimming in fastp and clone calling in MiXCR, and kept productive beta chains. Every distinct CDR3 protein forms one entry, paired with its most common genes and DNA. TCRdb's processing, not the authors', yielded these V and J calls. The sample table holds 70,000 or so distinct CDR3 sequences, of which roughly 3% were seen once. Jointly, the top ten make up 4% to 6.5% of the sample.

This specimen belongs to a study of neurological immune-mediated disorders (dated by TCRdb to 2018 to 2020). Describing the broader study: Among the approximately 34 multiple sclerosis patients, relapsing-remitting MS accounted for 31 and secondary progressive MS accounted for 3. Peripheral blood TCR-beta repertoires from HTLV-I-associated myelopathy (HAM/TSP) patients, multiple sclerosis patients and healthy controls were compared by UMI-based sequencing. Longitudinal samples, technical triplicates and paired sorted CD4+ and CD8+ T-cell subsets, alongside PBMC samples, were included among the roughly 100 TCR-beta libraries. Of the approximately 66 subjects in the cohort, about 14 were HAM/TSP patients, around 34 were multiple sclerosis patients, and around 20 were healthy controls.

Taken from cysteine to phenylalanine, the CDR3 has 13 residues. Only CDR3 DNA is held: 39 bases, read in frame from base 1. CDR1 SGHKS and CDR2 YYEKEE were looked up in the germline V gene (reference sequence). The junction shows trimming of 4 bases on V and 5 bases on J, plus 9 bases between the germline ends. Broad study findings and their caveats: TCR clonal expansion was greatest in HAM/TSP patients and smallest in MS patients, who ranked below even healthy controls. The MS cluster was not associated with any clinical or MRI features, and the authors stated that larger cohorts are needed. Repertoires from 18 of 34 MS patients were grouped by phylogenetic analysis into a cluster of related CDR3 sequences, suggesting a possible repertoire-level signature. Across subjects, expanded clones never shared an identical CDR3 amino acid sequence, which suggests that the TCR-beta repertoires in every group were private.

The sample comprised PBMCs. The receptor chain draws on TRBV5-5 and TRBJ1-4; the D gene remains uncertain. The TCR comes from a woman aged 50 to 60 with multiple sclerosis. Here is the DNA: TGTGCCAGCAGCGAGTGGGCAAATGAAAAACTGTTTTTT. This translates into CASSEWANEKLFF.